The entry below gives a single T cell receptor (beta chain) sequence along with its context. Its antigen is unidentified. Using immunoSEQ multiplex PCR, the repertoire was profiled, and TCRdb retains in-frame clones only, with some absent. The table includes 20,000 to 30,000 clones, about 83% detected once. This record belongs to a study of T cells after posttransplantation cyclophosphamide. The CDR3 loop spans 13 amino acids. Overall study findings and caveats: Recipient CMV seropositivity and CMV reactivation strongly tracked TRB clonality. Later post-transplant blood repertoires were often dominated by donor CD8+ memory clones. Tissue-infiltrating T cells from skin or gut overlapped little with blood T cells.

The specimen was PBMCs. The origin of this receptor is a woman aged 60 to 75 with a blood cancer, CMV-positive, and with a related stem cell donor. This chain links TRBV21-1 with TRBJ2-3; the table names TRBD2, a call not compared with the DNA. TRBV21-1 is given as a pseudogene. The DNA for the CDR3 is TGTGCCATCCGAGGCCCGCGCACAGATACGCAGTATTTT. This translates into CAIRGPRTDTQYF.